The 9 T cell receptor beta chains below come from one sample, sequenced in a study of T-cell memory formation after mild COVID-19. TCRdb independently ran MiXCR on the 5' RACE reads; one entry per CDR3 protein. The data show 540,000 or so distinct CDR3 sequences, around 21% seen once. Sequenced material: PBMCs or a T cell subset sorted from them (not recorded which). The receptors shown here come from an adult woman who had mild COVID-19 (a few samples of this study predate the infection). Cell type and time point are not known.

This clonotype was observed a few times. V usage is TRBV7-2 and J usage is TRBJ2-7, with unresolved D. CDR3 size: 14 residues. The germline V gene has CDR1 SGHTA and CDR2 FQGNSA. Trimming stripped 3 bases from V and 3 bases from J, with 12 bases between. The CDR3 DNA sequence: TGTGCCAGCAGCTTGTCGGAAGGTCGCTACGAGCAGTACTTC. Amino acids: CASSLSEGRYEQYF.

The genes are TRBV24-1 and TRBJ2-5; unclear D gene. Trimming took 2 bases from V and 3 from J, leaving 6 bases between them. This CDR3 spans 13 amino acids. Germline loops: CDR1 KGHDR, CDR2 SFDVKD. The CDR3 nucleotides are TGTGCCACCAGTGATTACCTTGAAGAGACCCAGTACTTC. Translating gives CATSDYLEETQYF.

V gene TRBV7-9 combines with J gene TRBJ2-1; D remains ambiguous. Per germline, CDR1 SEHNR and CDR2 FQNEAQ (reference sequence). V was clipped by 11 bases and J by 6 bases, with 8 bases between them. This CDR3 is 10 amino acids long. Here the CDR3 reads CAPPLNEQFF. The CDR3 coding sequence is TGTGCCCCCCCCCTCAATGAGCAGTTCTTC.

The V gene is TRBV10-3, the J gene TRBJ2-3; D is ambiguous. CDR3 length: 13 amino acids. Germline V gene sequence: CDR1 ENHRY, CDR2 SYGVKD. V was pared by 2 bases and J by 9 bases, with 12 bases between. CDR3 in amino acids: CAISEATIGTQYF. The CDR3 nucleotides are TGTGCCATCAGTGAGGCCACCATCGGCACGCAGTATTTT.

This clonotype was found a few times. The chain joins TRBV10-3 to TRBJ2-1, with D possibly matching TRBD2 (6 bases). The V gene lost 0 bases and the J gene lost 2 bases, with 14 bases spanning the gap. The CDR3 is 17 residues long. Germline V gene data show CDR1 as ENHRY and CDR2 as SYGVKD. CDR3 coding DNA: TGTGCCATCAGTGAGTCGCGGACGGGAGAGACCTACAATGAGCAGTTCTTC. It is translated as CAISESRTGETYNEQFF.

The J gene is TRBJ2-2, the V gene TRBV5-1; 7 bases align to TRBD1. Germline lookup yields CDR1 SGHRS and CDR2 YFSETQ. Trimming at V came to 4 bases and at J to 3 bases, leaving 6 bases not matched to a gene. This CDR3 has 15 residues. CDR3 coding DNA: TGCGCCAGCAGCGAAGGGGGCGCGGACACCGGGGAGCTGTTTTTT. It codes for CASSEGGADTGELFF. Using reference TRBV5-1 and TRBJ2-2 for the parts outside the CDR3, the full variable domain is KAGVTQTPRYLIKTRGQQVTLSCSPISGHRSVSWYQQTPGQGLQFLFEYFSETQRNKGNFPGRFSGRQFSNSRSEMNVSTLELGDSALYLCASSEGGADTGELFFGEGSRLTVL.

This clonotype was recorded at least ten times. This rearrangement joins TRBV12-3 or TRBV12-4 to TRBJ2-2; the D gene is possibly TRBD1 (5 bases). The CDR3 extends over 15 amino acids. The V end was cut by 4 bases, the J end by 6 bases, with 15 bases between. The CDR3 region is CASSWVSGYPGELFF. CDR3 nucleotides: TGTGCCAGCAGTTGGGTATCAGGGTACCCCGGGGAGCTGTTTTTT.

The chain links TRBV5-1 to TRBJ2-6; 9 bases align to TRBD1. Per the germline V gene, CDR1 is SGHRS and CDR2 is YFSETQ. Germline trimming cut 4 bases from V and 7 bases from J; bases unmatched to any gene: 6. The CDR3 loop spans 15 amino acids. CDR3 region: CASSHGTGRANVLTF. For the CDR3, the DNA is TGCGCCAGCAGCCACGGGACAGGGCGAGCCAACGTCCTGACTTTC.

This clonotype has just a few counts. The chain links TRBV12-3 or TRBV12-4 to TRBJ1-4, with D tentatively TRBD1 (6 bases). With 7 bases removed from V and 8 bases from J, the gap between germline ends came to 17 bases. This CDR3 has 14 amino acids. CDR3 loop: CASTQGRGKEKLFF. CDR3 bases: TGTGCCAGCACTCAGGGGAGGGGTAAGGAAAAACTGTTTTTT.